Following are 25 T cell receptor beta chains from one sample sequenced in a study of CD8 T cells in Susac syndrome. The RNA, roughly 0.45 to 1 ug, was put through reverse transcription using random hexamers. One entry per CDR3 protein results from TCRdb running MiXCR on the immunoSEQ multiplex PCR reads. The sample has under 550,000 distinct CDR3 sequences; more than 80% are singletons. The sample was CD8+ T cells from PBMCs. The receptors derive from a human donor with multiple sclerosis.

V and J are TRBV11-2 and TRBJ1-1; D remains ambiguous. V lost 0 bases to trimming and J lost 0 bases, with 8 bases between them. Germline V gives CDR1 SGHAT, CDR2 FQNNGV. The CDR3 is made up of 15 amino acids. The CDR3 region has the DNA TGTGCCAGCAGCTTAGACGGTTCGATGAACACTGAAGCTTTCTTT. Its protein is CASSLDGSMNTEAFF.

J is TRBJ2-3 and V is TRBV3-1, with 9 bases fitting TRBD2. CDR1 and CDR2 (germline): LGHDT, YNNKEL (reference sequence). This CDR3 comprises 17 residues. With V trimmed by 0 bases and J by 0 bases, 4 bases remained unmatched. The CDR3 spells CASSQDLAGLSTDTQYF. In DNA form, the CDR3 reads TGTGCCAGCAGCCAAGACCTAGCGGGGCTTAGCACAGATACGCAGTATTTT.

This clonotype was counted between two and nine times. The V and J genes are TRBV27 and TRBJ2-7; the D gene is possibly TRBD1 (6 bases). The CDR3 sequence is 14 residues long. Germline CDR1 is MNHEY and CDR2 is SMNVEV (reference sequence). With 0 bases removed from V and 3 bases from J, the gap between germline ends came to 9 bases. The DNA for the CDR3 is TGTGCCAGCAGTTTATCGACAGGCTACTACGAGCAGTACTTC. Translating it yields CASSLSTGYYEQYF.

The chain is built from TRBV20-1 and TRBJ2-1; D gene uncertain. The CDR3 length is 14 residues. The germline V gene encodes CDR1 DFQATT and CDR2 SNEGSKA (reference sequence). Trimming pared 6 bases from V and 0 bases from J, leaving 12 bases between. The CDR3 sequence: CSAEGESSYNEQFF. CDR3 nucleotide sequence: TGCAGTGCCGAAGGCGAGAGCTCCTACAATGAGCAGTTCTTC.

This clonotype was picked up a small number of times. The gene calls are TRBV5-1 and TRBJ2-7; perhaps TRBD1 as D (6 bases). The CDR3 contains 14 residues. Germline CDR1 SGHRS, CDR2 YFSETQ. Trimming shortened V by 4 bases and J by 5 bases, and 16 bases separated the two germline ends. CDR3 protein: CASSNRVQGHEQYF. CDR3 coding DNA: TGCGCCAGCAGCAACCGGGTACAGGGCCACGAGCAGTACTTC.

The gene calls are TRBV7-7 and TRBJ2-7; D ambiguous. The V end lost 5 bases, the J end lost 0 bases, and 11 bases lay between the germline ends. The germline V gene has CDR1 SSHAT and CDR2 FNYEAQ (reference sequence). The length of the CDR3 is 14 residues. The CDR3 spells CASSPGKGSYEQYF. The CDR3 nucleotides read TGTGCCAGCAGCCCAGGAAAGGGCTCCTACGAGCAGTACTTC.

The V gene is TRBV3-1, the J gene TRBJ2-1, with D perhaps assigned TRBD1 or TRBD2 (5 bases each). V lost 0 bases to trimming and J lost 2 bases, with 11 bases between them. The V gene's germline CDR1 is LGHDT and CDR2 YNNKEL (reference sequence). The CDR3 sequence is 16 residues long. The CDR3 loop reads CASSQDQGGPYNEQFF. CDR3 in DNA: TGTGCCAGCAGCCAAGATCAGGGCGGGCCCTACAATGAGCAGTTCTTC.

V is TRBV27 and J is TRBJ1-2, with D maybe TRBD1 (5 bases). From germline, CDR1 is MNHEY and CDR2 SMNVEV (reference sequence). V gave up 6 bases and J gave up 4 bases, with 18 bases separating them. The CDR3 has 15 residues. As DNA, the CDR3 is TGTGCCAGCAGCTCTGGACCGACAGTCCTCTATGGCTACACCTTC. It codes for CASSSGPTVLYGYTF.

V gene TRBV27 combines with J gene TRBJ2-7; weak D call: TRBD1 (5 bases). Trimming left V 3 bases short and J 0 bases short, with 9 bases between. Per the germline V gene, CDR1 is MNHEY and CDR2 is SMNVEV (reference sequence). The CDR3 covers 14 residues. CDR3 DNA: TGTGCCAGCAGTTTTTCCAGGGCCTCCTACGAGCAGTACTTC. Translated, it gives CASSFSRASYEQYF.

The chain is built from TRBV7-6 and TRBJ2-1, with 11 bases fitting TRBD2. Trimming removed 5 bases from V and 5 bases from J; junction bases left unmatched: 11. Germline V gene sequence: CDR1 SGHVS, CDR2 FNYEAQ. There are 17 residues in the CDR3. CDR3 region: CASSPPSGGKINNEQFF. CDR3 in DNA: TGTGCCAGCAGCCCTCCTAGCGGGGGGAAGATTAACAATGAGCAGTTCTTC.

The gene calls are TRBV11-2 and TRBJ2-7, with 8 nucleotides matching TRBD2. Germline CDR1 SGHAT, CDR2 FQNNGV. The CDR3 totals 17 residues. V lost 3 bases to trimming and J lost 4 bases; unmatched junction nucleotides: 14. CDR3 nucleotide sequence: TGTGCCAGCAGCTTGGGGCCTAGCGGGTGGGTCCAATACGAGCAGTACTTC. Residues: CASSLGPSGWVQYEQYF.

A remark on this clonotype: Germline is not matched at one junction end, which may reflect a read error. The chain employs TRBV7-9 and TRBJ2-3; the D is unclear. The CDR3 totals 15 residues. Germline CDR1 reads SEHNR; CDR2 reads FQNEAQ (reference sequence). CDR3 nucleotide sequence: TGTGCCGGCAGCCCGTCTTTCCAGCCCCTAGATACGCAGTATTTT. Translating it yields CAGSPSFQPLDTQYF.

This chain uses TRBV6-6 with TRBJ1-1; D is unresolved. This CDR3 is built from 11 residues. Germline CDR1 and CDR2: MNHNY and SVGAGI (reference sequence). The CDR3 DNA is TGTTCCGTGGGAGCGAACACTGAAGCTTTCTTT. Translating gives CSVGANTEAFF.

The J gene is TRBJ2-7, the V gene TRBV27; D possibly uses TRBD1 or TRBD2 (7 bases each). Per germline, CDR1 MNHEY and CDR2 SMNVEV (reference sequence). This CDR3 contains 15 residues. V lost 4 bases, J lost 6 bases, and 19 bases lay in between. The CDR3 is CASSSPQGGNREQYF. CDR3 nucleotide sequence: TGTGCCAGCAGTTCACCGCAGGGGGGGAATCGCGAGCAGTACTTC.

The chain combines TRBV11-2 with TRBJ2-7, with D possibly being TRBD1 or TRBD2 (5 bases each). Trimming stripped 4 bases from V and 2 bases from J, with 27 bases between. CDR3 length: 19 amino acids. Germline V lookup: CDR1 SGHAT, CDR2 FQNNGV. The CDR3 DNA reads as TGTGCCAGCAGCTCCCCAAGGAGGACAATTTCTAACTTTACCTACGAGCAGTACTTC. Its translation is CASSSPRRTISNFTYEQYF.

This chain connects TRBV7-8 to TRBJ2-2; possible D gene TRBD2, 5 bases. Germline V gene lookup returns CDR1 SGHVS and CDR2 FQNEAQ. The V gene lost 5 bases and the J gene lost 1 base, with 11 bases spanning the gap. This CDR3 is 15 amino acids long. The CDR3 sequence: CASSPERVNTGELFF. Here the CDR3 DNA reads TGTGCCAGCAGCCCCGAGAGGGTGAACACCGGGGAGCTGTTTTTT.

As DNA, the CDR3 is TGTGCCAGCAGTTACTCGATGACAGGGAGCTCCTACAATGAGCAGTTCTTC. Protein: CASSYSMTGSSYNEQFF. The genes are TRBV6-5 and TRBJ2-1; 7 positions match TRBD1. Germline V gene data show CDR1 as MNHEY and CDR2 as SVGAGI. The CDR3 is 17 residues long. V trimming: 0 bases; J trimming: 0 bases; junction bases outside the gene matches: 5.

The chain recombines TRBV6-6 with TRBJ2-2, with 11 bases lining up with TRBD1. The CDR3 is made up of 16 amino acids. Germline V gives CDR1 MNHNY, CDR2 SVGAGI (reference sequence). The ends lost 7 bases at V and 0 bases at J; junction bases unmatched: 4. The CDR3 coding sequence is TGTGCCAGCACCCAGGACAGGGGGCCGAACACCGGGGAGCTGTTTTTT. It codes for CASTQDRGPNTGELFF.

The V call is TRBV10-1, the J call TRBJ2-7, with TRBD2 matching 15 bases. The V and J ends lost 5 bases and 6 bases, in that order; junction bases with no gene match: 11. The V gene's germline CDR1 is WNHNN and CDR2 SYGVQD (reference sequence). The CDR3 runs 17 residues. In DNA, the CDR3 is TGCGCCAGCAGTCCGGGACTAGCGGGAGGATTCCGAGTCGAGCAGTACTTC. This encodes CASSPGLAGGFRVEQYF.

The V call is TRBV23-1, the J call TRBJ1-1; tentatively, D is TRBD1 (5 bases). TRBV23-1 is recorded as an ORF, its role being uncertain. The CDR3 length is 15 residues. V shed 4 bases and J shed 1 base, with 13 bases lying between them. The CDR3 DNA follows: TGCGCCAGCAGTCCTTTCGGCGGGGGGAACACTGAAGCTTTCTTT. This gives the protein CASSPFGGGNTEAFF.

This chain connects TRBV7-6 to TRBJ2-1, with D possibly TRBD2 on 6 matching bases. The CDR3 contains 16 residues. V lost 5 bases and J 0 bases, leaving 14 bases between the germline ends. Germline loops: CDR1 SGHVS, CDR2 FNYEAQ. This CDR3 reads CASSKIAVSSYNEQFF. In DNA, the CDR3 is TGTGCCAGCAGCAAGATAGCGGTTAGCTCCTACAATGAGCAGTTCTTC.

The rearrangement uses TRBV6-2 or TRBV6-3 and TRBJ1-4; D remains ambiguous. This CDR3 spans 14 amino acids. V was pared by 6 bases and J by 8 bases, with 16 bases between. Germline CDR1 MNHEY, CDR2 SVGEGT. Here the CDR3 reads CASRTFGVREKLFF. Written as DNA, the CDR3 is TGTGCCAGCAGGACCTTCGGGGTGAGGGAAAAACTGTTTTTT.

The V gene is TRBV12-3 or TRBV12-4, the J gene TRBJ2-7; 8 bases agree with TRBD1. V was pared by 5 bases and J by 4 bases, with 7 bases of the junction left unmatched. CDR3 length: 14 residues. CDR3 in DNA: TGTGCCAGCAGTCAAGGGACAGGAAATTACGAGCAGTACTTC. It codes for CASSQGTGNYEQYF.

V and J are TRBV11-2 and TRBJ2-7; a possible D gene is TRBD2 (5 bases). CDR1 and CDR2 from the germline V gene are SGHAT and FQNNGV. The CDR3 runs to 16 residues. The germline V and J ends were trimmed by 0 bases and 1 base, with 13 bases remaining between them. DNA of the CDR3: TGTGCCAGCAGCTTAGAGCTGGGTGAGGGATCCTACGAGCAGTACTTC. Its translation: CASSLELGEGSYEQYF. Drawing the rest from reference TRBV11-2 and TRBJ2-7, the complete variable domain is EAGVAQSPRYKIIEKRQSVAFWCNPISGHATLYWYQQILGQGPKLLIQFQNNGVVDDSQLPKDRFSAERLKGVDSTLKIQPAKLEDSAVYLCASSLELGEGSYEQYFGPGTRLTVT.

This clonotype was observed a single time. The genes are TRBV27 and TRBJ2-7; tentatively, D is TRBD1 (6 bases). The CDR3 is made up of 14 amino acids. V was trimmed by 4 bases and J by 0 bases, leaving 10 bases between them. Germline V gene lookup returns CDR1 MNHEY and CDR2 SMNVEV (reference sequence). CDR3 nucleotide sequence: TGTGCCAGCAGTTCCCAACAGGGCTCCTACGAGCAGTACTTC. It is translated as CASSSQQGSYEQYF.